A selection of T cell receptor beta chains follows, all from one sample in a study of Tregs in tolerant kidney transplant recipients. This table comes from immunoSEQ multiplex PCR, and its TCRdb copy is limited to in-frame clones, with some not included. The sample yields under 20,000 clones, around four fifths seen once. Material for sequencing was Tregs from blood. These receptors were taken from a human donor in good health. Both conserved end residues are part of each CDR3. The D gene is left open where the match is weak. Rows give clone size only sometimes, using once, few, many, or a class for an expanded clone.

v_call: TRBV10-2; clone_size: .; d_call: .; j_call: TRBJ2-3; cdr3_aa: CASRGAWGTDTQYF; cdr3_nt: TGCGCCAGCAGGGGGGCCTGGGGCACAGATACGCAGTATTTT
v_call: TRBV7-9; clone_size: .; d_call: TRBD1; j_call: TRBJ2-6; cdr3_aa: CASSLGQGVSGANVLTF; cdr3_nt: TGTGCCAGCAGCTTAGGACAGGGGGTCTCTGGGGCCAACGTCCTGACTTTC
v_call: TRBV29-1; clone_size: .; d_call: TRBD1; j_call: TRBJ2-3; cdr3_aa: CSIRTGGYRTDTQYF; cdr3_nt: TGCAGCATTCGGACAGGGGGGTACCGCACAGATACGCAGTATTTT
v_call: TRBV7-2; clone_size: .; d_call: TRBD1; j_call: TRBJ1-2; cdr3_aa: CASSLGGQAYGYTF; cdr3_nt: TGTGCCAGCAGCTTAGGCGGACAGGCCTATGGCTACACCTTC
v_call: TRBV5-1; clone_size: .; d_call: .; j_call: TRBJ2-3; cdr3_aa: CASSLAAGRDTQYF; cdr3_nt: TGCGCCAGCAGCTTGGCGGCGGGCCGGGATACGCAGTATTTT
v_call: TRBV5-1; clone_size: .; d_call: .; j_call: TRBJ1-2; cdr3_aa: CASSLALGGGYGYTF; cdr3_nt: TGCGCCAGCAGCTTGGCCCTCGGGGGTGGGTATGGCTACACCTTC
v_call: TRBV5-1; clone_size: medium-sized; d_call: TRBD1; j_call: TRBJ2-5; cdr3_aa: CASSLGQGPSGQETQYF; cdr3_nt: TGCGCCAGCAGCTTGGGACAGGGTCCTTCGGGGCAAGAGACCCAGTACTTC
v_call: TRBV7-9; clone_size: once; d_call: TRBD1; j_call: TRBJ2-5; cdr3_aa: CASSLAGGWETQYF; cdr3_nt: TGTGCCAGCAGCTTAGCAGGGGGCTGGGAGACCCAGTACTTC
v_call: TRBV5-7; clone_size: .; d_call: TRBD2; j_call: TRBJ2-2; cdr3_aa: CASSPGTTTSGELFF; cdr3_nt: TGTGCCAGCAGCCCCGGGACTACAACCTCCGGGGAGCTGTTTTTT
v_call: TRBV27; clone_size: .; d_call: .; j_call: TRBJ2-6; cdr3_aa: CASSFMRLQSRANVLTF; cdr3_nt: TGTGCCAGCAGTTTCATGAGGCTACAAAGTCGGGCCAACGTCCTGACTTTC
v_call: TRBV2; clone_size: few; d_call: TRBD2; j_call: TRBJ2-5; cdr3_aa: CASSGGGRGETQYF; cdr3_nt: TGTGCCAGCAGTGGGGGAGGGAGAGGAGAGACCCAGTACTTC
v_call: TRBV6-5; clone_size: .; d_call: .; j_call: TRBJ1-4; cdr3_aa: CASSSAQWGEKLFF; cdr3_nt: TGTGCCAGCAGTTCTGCCCAGTGGGGTGAAAAACTGTTTTTT
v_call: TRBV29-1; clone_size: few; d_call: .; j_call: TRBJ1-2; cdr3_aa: CSVGGGGVGYTF; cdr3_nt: TGCAGCGTTGGAGGTGGGGGAGTAGGCTACACCTTC
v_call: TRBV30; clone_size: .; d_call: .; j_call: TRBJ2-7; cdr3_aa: CAWDWESSYEQYF; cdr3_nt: TGTGCCTGGGACTGGGAGAGCTCCTACGAGCAGTACTTC
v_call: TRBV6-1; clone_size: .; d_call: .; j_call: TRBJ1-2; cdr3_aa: CASSEVNGYTF; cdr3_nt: TGTGCCAGCAGTGAAGTTAATGGCTACACCTTC
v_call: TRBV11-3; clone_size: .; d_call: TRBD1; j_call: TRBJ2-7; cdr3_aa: CASSPGTAYEQYF; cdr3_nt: TGTGCCAGCAGCCCCGGGACAGCCTACGAGCAGTACTTC
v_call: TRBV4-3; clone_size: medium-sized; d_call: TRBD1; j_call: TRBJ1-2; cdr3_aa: CASSQTGGYGYTF; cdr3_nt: TGCGCCAGCAGCCAAACAGGGGGCTATGGCTACACCTTC
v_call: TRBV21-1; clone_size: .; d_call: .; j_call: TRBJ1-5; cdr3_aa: CASSKGRVRHYSNQPQHF; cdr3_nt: TGTGCCAGCAGCAAAGGGCGGGTCAGACATTATAGCAATCAGCCCCAGCATTTT
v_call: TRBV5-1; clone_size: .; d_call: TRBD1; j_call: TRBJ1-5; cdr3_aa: CASSLGQGGSNQPQHF; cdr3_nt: TGCGCCAGCAGCCTCGGACAGGGAGGTAGCAATCAGCCCCAGCATTTT
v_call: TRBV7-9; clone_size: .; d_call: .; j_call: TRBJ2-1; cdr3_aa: CASVRGYYNEQFF; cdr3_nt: TGTGCCAGTGTAAGGGGGTATTACAATGAGCAGTTCTTC
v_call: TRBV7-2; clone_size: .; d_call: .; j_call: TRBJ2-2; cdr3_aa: CASSPDSTNTGELFF; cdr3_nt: TGTGCCAGCAGCCCTGACAGTACGAACACCGGGGAGCTGTTTTTT
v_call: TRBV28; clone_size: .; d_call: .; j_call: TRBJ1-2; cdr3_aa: CASSLMAGYGYTF; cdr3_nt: TGTGCCAGCAGTTTAATGGCAGGATATGGCTACACCTTC
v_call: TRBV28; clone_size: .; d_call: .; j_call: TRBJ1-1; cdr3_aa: CASSFGQWATEAFF; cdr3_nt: TGTGCCAGCAGTTTTGGGCAGTGGGCCACTGAAGCTTTCTTT
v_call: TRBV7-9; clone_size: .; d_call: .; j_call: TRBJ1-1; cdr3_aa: CASSQLTRGEAFF; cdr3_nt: TGTGCCAGCAGCCAGCTCACGAGGGGAGAAGCTTTCTTT
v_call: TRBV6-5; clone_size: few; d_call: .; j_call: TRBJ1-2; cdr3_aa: CASSGYGVDYGYTF; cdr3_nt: TGTGCCAGCAGTGGATACGGGGTCGACTATGGCTACACCTTC
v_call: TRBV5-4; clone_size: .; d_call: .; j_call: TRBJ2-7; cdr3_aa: CASSFRWQTEQYF; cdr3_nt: TGTGCCAGCAGCTTTAGGTGGCAGACCGAGCAGTACTTC
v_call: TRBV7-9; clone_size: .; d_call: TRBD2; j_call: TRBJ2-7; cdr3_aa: CASTLAGDSYEQYF; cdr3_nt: TGTGCCAGCACCCTAGCGGGGGACTCCTACGAGCAGTACTTC
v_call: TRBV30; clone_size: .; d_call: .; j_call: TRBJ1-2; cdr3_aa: CAWGSIGNYGYTF; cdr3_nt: TGTGCCTGGGGCAGTATCGGGAACTATGGCTACACCTTC
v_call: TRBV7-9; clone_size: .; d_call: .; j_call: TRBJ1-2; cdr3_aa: CASSLLYGYTF; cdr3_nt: TGTGCCAGCAGCTTGCTCTATGGCTACACCTTC
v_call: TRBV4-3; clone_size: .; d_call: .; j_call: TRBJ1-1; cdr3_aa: CASSQAFQGKAFF; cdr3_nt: TGCGCCAGCAGCCAAGCGTTCCAGGGTAAAGCTTTCTTT
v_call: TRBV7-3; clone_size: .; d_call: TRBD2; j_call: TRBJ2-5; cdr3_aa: CASSLGTSGGRETQYF; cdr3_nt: TGTGCCAGCAGCTTGGGGACTAGCGGGGGGCGGGAGACCCAGTACTTC
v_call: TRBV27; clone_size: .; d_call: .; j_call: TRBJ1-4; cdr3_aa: CASSFWGSDEKLFF; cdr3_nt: TGTGCCAGCAGTTTTTGGGGATCCGATGAAAAACTGTTTTTT
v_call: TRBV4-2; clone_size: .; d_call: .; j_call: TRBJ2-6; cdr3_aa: CASSQDRSSGANVLTF; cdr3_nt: TGTGCCAGCAGCCAAGATCGGTCGTCTGGGGCCAACGTCCTGACTTTC
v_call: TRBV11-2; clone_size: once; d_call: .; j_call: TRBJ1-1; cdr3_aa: CASSLRGIMNTEAFF; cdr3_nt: TGTGCCAGCAGCCTTCGAGGAATCATGAACACTGAAGCTTTCTTT
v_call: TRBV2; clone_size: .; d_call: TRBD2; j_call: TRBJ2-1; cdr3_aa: CASFGTSGSETYNEQFF; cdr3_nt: TGTGCCAGCTTCGGGACTAGCGGGAGTGAAACCTACAATGAGCAGTTCTTC
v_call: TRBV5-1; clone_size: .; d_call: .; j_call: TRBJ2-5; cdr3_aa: CASSFTGGPLETQYF; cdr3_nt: TGCGCCAGCAGCTTCACCGGAGGGCCCTTGGAGACCCAGTACTTC
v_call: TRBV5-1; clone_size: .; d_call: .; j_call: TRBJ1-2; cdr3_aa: CASSLASGVGYTF; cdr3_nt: TGCGCCAGCAGCTTGGCGTCAGGGGTAGGCTACACCTTC
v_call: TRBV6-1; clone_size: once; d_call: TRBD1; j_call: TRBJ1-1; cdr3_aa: CASSQVRQGATEAFF; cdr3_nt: TGTGCCAGCAGTCAGGTCCGACAGGGGGCAACTGAAGCTTTCTTT
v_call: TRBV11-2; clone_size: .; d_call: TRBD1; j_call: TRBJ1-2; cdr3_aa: CASSLGQGQANYGYTF; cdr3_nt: TGTGCCAGCAGCCTAGGACAGGGGCAAGCTAACTATGGCTACACCTTC
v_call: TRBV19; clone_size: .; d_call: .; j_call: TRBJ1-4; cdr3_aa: CASSMAGEDEKLFF; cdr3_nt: TGTGCCAGTAGTATGGCCGGGGAGGACGAAAAACTGTTTTTT
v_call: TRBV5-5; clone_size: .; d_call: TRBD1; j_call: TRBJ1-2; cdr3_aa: CASSFRSTGGIYGYTF; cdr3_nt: TGTGCCAGCAGCTTCCGTTCCACAGGGGGAATCTATGGCTACACCTTC
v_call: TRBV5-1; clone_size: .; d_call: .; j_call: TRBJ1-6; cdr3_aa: CASSLVSWSGRAASPLHF; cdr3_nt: TGCGCCAGCAGCTTGGTGTCTTGGTCGGGCAGGGCAGCGTCACCCCTCCACTTT
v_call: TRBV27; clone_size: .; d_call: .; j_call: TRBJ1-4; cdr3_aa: CASSLGSGGDEKLFF; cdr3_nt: TGTGCCAGCAGTTTGGGCAGCGGCGGTGATGAAAAACTGTTTTTT
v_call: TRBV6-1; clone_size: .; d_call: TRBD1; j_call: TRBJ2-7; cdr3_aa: CASRTQGTGNYEQYF; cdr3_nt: TGTGCCAGCAGGACCCAGGGGACAGGTAACTACGAGCAGTACTTC
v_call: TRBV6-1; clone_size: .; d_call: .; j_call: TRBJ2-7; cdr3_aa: CASSRTASYEQYF; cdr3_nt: TGTGCCAGCAGCAGGACAGCCTCCTACGAGCAGTACTTC
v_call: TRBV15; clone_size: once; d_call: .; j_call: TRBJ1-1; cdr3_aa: CATTPAWRAPAFF; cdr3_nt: TGTGCCACCACCCCAGCATGGAGGGCACCGGCTTTCTTT
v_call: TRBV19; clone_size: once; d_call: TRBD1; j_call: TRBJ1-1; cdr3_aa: CASSGYRGNTEAFF; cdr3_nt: TGTGCCAGTAGTGGTTACAGGGGGAACACTGAAGCTTTCTTT
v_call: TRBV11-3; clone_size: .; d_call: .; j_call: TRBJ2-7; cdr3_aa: CASSPSRSAYEQYF; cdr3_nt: TGTGCCAGCAGCCCCTCCAGGTCCGCCTACGAGCAGTACTTC
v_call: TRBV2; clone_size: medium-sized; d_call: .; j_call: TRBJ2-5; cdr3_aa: CASSVDRNQETQYF; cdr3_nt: TGTGCCAGCAGTGTGGACAGAAACCAAGAGACCCAGTACTTC
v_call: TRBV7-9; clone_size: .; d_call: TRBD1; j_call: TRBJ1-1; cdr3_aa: CASSSTARQGNTEAFF; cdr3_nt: TGTGCCAGCAGCTCCACCGCCCGACAGGGGAACACTGAAGCTTTCTTT
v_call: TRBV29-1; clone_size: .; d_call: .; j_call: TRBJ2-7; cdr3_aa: CSPREDEYEQYF; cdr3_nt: TGCAGCCCCAGGGAGGACGAATACGAGCAGTACTTC
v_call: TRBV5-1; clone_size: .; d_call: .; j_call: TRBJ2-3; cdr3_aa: CASSLRTDPDTQYF; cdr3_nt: TGCGCCAGCAGCTTGCGGACAGATCCAGATACGCAGTATTTT
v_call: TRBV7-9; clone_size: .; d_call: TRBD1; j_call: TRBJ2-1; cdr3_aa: CASSPRGRQGASRQFF; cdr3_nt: TGTGCCAGCAGCCCCCGTGGTAGACAGGGGGCCTCAAGGCAGTTCTTC
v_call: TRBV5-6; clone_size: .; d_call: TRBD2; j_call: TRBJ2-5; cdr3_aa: CASSLLAVYQETQYF; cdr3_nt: TGTGCCAGCAGCTTGCTAGCGGTGTACCAAGAGACCCAGTACTTC
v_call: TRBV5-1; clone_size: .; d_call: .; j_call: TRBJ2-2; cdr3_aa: CASSLGPPPNTGELFF; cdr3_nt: TGCGCCAGCAGCTTGGGGCCCCCTCCGAACACCGGGGAGCTGTTTTTT
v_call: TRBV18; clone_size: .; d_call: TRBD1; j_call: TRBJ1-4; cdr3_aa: CASSSQGPRYEKLFF; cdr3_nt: TGTGCCAGCTCATCACAGGGGCCCCGTTATGAAAAACTGTTTTTT
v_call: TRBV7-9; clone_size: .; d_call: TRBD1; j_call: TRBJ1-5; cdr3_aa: CASSLGTGYQPQHF; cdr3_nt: TGTGCCAGCAGCTTGGGGACAGGCTATCAGCCCCAGCATTTT